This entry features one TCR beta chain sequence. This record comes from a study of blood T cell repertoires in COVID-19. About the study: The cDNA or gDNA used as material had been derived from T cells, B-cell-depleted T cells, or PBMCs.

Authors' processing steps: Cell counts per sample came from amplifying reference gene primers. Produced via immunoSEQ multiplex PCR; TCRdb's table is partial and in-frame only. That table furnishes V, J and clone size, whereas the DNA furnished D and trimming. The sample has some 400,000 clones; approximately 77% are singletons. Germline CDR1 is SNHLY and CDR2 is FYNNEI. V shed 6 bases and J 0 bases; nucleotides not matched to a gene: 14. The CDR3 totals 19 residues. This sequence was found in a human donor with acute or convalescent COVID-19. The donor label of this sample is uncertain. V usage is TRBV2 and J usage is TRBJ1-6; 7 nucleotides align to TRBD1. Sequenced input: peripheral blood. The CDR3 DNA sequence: TGTGCCAGCAGGGGCACCAGGACAGGTAGAAGCTCCTATAATTCACCCCTCCACTTT. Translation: CASRGTRTGRSSYNSPLHF.